Listed here are 11 T cell receptor beta chains from one sample, sequenced in a study of blood T cell repertoires in COVID-19. Clones were read by immunoSEQ multiplex PCR, and TCRdb kept only the in-frame ones, dropping some. The repertoire holds roughly 76,000 clones, with 85% to 95% as singletons. The specimen sequenced was peripheral blood. Receptors were obtained from a woman aged 55-75 years with active COVID-19.

The V gene is TRBV25-1, the J gene TRBJ1-5, with D uncertain. Between the trimmed V and J ends, which lost 3 bases and 4 bases, there was a span of 13 bases. The length of the CDR3 is 15 residues. Per germline, CDR1 MGHDK and CDR2 SYGVNS. This chain's CDR3 is CASSDPARGNQPQHF. The CDR3, as DNA: TGTGCCAGCAGTGACCCAGCACGGGGAAATCAGCCCCAGCATTTT. The full variable domain, rest sourced from reference TRBV25-1 and TRBJ1-5, is EADIYQTPRYLVIGTGKKITLECSQTMGHDKMYWYQQDPGMELHLIHYSYGVNSTEKGDLSSESTVSRIRTEHFPLTLESARPSHTSQYLCASSDPARGNQPQHFGDGTRLSIL.

CDR3 sequence: CASGQGVSNQPQHF. The CDR3 region has the DNA TGTGCCAGCGGACAAGGGGTCAGCAATCAGCCCCAGCATTTT. V usage is TRBV7-8 and J usage is TRBJ1-5; a possible D gene is TRBD1 (5 bases). CDR1 is SGHVS, CDR2 FQNEAQ, per germline. The CDR3 contains 14 residues. The V end was cut by 8 bases, the J end by 1 base, with 12 bases between. The whole variable domain, remainder taken from reference TRBV7-8 and TRBJ1-5, is GAGVSQSPRYKVAKRGQDVALRCDPISGHVSLFWYQQALGQGPEFLTYFQNEAQLDKSGLPSDRFFAERPEGSVSTLKIQRTQQEDSAVYLCASGQGVSNQPQHFGDGTRLSIL.

The V gene is TRBV19, the J gene TRBJ1-2; TRBD1 aligns across 7 bases. Germline CDR1 and CDR2: LNHDA and SQIVND (reference sequence). V dropped 4 bases and J dropped 3; count of bases not matched to a gene: 8. CDR3 size: 15 residues. CDR3 sequence: CASSTDPGTDYGYTF. CDR3 in DNA: TGTGCCAGTAGTACCGACCCAGGGACAGACTATGGCTACACCTTC.

The J gene is TRBJ1-2, the V gene TRBV28; D is unclear. CDR3 length: 13 amino acids. The germline V and J ends were trimmed by 7 bases and 3 bases, with 12 bases remaining between them. The germline gives CDR1 MDHEN, CDR2 SYDVKM. The CDR3 is CASTPGLDYGYTF. DNA for the CDR3: TGTGCCAGCACCCCGGGGTTGGACTATGGCTACACCTTC.

The chain links TRBV7-9 to TRBJ1-3; D might be TRBD1 (5 bases). This CDR3 comprises 15 residues. Trimming took 5 bases from V and 7 from J, leaving 18 bases between them. Germline V gene lookup returns CDR1 SEHNR and CDR2 FQNEAQ (reference sequence). CDR3 amino acids: CASSRPGEVRNTIYF. The CDR3 DNA reads as TGTGCCAGCAGCCGTCCGGGGGAAGTTAGGAACACCATATATTTT. The full variable domain, its missing parts supplied by reference TRBV7-9 and TRBJ1-3, is DTGVSQNPRHKITKRGQNVTFRCDPISEHNRLYWYRQTLGQGPEFLTYFQNEAQLEKSRLLSDRFSAERPKGSFSTLEIQRTEQGDSAMYLCASSRPGEVRNTIYFGEGSWLTVV.

The chain has TRBV20-1 and TRBJ2-3; TRBD2 aligns across 9 bases. Trimming took 3 bases from V and 0 from J; bases not matched to a gene: 7. Germline V gives CDR1 DFQATT, CDR2 SNEGSKA (reference sequence). The CDR3 has 16 amino acids. CDR3 in amino acids: CSASDRLADSTDTQYF. For the CDR3, the DNA is TGCAGTGCTAGTGATAGACTAGCGGATAGCACAGATACGCAGTATTTT.

V usage is TRBV19 and J usage is TRBJ2-2, with TRBD2 matching 7 bases. J gave up 6 bases and V 3 bases, and 7 bases lay outside the gene matches. Germline CDR1 and CDR2: LNHDA and SQIVND (reference sequence). The CDR3 runs 15 residues. CDR3 in amino acids: CASSISAGVAGELFF. As DNA, the CDR3 is TGTGCCAGTAGTATTAGTGCGGGAGTGGCCGGGGAGCTGTTTTTT.

The rearrangement uses TRBV3-1 (or the pseudogene TRBV3-2) and TRBJ2-7; 9 bases match TRBD2. The CDR3 sequence is 15 residues long. V trimming: 4 bases; J trimming: 5 bases; junction bases outside the gene matches: 9. Looked up from germline, CDR1 is LGHDT and CDR2 is YNNKEL (reference sequence). CDR3 bases: TGTGCCAGCAGCCCAACCGGGACTAGCACCCACGAGCAGTACTTC. Protein product: CASSPTGTSTHEQYF.

V and J are TRBV25-1 and TRBJ1-1; D gene unclear. CDR1 is MGHDK, CDR2 SYGVNS, per germline. Between the trimmed V and J ends, which lost 7 bases and 4 bases, there was a span of 10 bases. The CDR3 totals 12 residues. The CDR3 DNA sequence: TGTGCCAGCATGTCGGGTGGCACTGAAGCTTTCTTT. Protein sequence: CASMSGGTEAFF.

J is TRBJ2-2 and V is TRBV11-2; 8 positions match TRBD2. V gave up 7 bases and J gave up 5 bases; unmatched junction bases: 12. The germline CDR1 and CDR2 sequences are SGHAT and FQNNGV. The CDR3 length is 16 residues. The CDR3 region is CASTESLVAGTGELFF. CDR3 DNA: TGTGCCAGCACTGAGTCTTTAGTAGCGGGAACCGGGGAGCTGTTTTTT.

Points on this clone: Other DNA sequences from this sample encode an identical CDR3 as well. The chain's CDR3 is CASSRTGNTEAFF. The CDR3 coding sequence is TGTGCCAGCAGTCGGACAGGGAACACTGAAGCTTTCTTT. J is TRBJ1-1 and V is TRBV12-3 or TRBV12-4; 7 bases are shared with TRBD1. The V gene end was trimmed by 5 bases and the J gene end by 1 base; junction bases not matched to a gene: 1. This CDR3 contains 13 residues.